This TCR beta chain was sequenced in a study of T cell responses to AZD1222 COVID-19 vaccine. General observations from the study: Along spike, vaccine-associated CD4 TCRs were found throughout, with dominance at 160-218 and 743-854. Mostly white British, mostly female donors; authors suggested clonal diversity may be underestimated. Reports indicate that nearly half of spike-specific TCRs are directed at unmutated variant regions.

Timing groups of about 4 and about 12 weeks for second doses were pooled. In the case of this clone: Antigen: not known.

TCRdb's copy holds only in-frame clones and misses some; the assay was immunoSEQ multiplex PCR. The sample lists about 8,000 clones, approximately 87% occurring once. V lost 3 bases and J lost 6, with 6 bases in between. From germline, CDR1 is SGDLS and CDR2 YYNGEE. The CDR3 has 12 residues. The source material was peripheral blood, sampled 28 days after the second AZD1222 dose. The genes are TRBV9 and TRBJ2-2; D is unclear. The source is an adult who received the AZD1222 COVID-19 vaccine. As DNA, the CDR3 is TGTGCCAGCAGCGCCTCCTCCGGGGAGCTGTTTTTT. Translation: CASSASSGELFF.